This is a list of T cell receptor beta chains from one sample in a study of technical replicates of blood from four donors. TCRdb's copy holds only in-frame clones and misses some; the assay was immunoSEQ multiplex PCR. The sample lists about 81,000 clones; about 94% were seen once. Sequencing was performed on T cells isolated from PBMCs. Receptor source: a human donor in good health. The CDR3 runs from the conserved cysteine through the conserved F or W. The order of the fields is V gene, clone size, D gene, J gene, CDR3 DNA, CDR3 protein. D genes are given only for firm matches. Clone size is shown for a subset of rows, as once, few, many or a class of expanded clone.

TRBV27	-	TRBD1	TRBJ2-5	TGTGCCAGCAGTTTAACGGGGACAGGTTTTTGGGGGGAGACCCAGTACTTC	CASSLTGTGFWGETQYF
TRBV5-1	-	-	TRBJ2-4	TGCGCCAGCAGTTACGTAGCGGAAGCCAAAAACATTCAGTACTTC	CASSYVAEAKNIQYF
TRBV4-1	-	TRBD1	TRBJ2-7	TGCGCCAGCAGCCAATGGGGACAGGCGTACGAGCAGTACTTC	CASSQWGQAYEQYF
TRBV19	-	TRBD1	TRBJ1-1	TGTGCCAGTAGTGCGACAGGGGGCACTGAAGCTTTCTTT	CASSATGGTEAFF
TRBV9	-	-	TRBJ2-7	TGTGCCAGCAGCGTGGGTGGACAGACCTCCTACGAGCAGTACTTC	CASSVGGQTSYEQYF
TRBV10-2	-	TRBD2	TRBJ2-2	TGCGCCAGCAGTGACATGGTAGCGGGAGTCCCCGGGGAGCTGTTTTTT	CASSDMVAGVPGELFF
TRBV10-3	-	TRBD2	TRBJ2-7	TGTGCCATCAGTACTAGCGGGAGACGAACGCTCAACGAGCAGTACTTC	CAISTSGRRTLNEQYF
TRBV12-5	-	-	TRBJ2-7	TGTGCTAGTGGTTTTTCGGCGGACTCCTACGAGCAGTACTTC	CASGFSADSYEQYF
TRBV4-1	once	TRBD1	TRBJ2-3	TGCGCCAGCAGCCGCCCAGGGGGCCAGAGAAGAGACACAGATACGCAGTATTTT	CASSRPGGQRRDTDTQYF
TRBV4-1	-	-	TRBJ2-1	TGCGCCAGCAGCCAAGAGCCGCCCGACGGGAGAGTAGATGAGCAGTTCTTC	CASSQEPPDGRVDEQFF
TRBV29-1	-	TRBD1	TRBJ2-3	TGCAGCGTTGAGGTTCAGCGGGACAGGGGAGATACGCAGTATTTT	CSVEVQRDRGDTQYF
TRBV19	-	TRBD1	TRBJ1-2	TGTGCCAGTAGTCCTACCGGGACAGGCCATGGCTACACCTTC	CASSPTGTGHGYTF
TRBV5-4	-	TRBD1	TRBJ2-3	TGTGCCAGCAGACCACAGGGGGGCACAGATACGCAGTATTTT	CASRPQGGTDTQYF
TRBV5-4	-	-	TRBJ2-5	TGTGCCAGCAGCTTGGACAGGCTACAAGAGACCCAGTACTTC	CASSLDRLQETQYF
TRBV7-8	-	-	TRBJ2-7	TGTGCCAGCAGCCTCTCGGGAGCGGACCTATCCTACGAGCAGTACTTC	CASSLSGADLSYEQYF
TRBV5-4	-	-	TRBJ2-7	TGTGCCAGCAGCTTGGGGGGCTCTCCTTTGGGGCAGTACTTC	CASSLGGSPLGQYF
TRBV28	-	-	TRBJ1-1	TGTGCCAGCTCCAAACAGGGTAACATGAACACTGAAGCTTTCTTT	CASSKQGNMNTEAFF
TRBV27	-	TRBD2	TRBJ2-7	TGTGCCAGCAGTCTTCTAGCGGCCTCCTACGAGCAGTACTTC	CASSLLAASYEQYF
TRBV6-6	once	TRBD2	TRBJ2-5	TGTGCCAGCAGTTCTAGCGGCGGGGCCATGGAGACCCAGTACTTC	CASSSSGGAMETQYF
TRBV19	-	TRBD1	TRBJ1-1	TGTGCCAGTACCCCCGACAGGGGGACTGAAGCTTTCTTT	CASTPDRGTEAFF
TRBV14	-	TRBD1	TRBJ2-5	TGTGCCAGCAGCGAGGGACAGCAAGAGACCCAGTACTTC	CASSEGQQETQYF
TRBV27	-	TRBD1	TRBJ2-4	TGTGCCAGCTTCTCCCCCACAGGGGAGCACATTCAGTACTTC	CASFSPTGEHIQYF
TRBV6-5	-	-	TRBJ1-1	TGTGCCAGCACCCCTAACTTGGGCTCTGAAGCTTTCTTT	CASTPNLGSEAFF
TRBV27	-	-	TRBJ1-1	TGTGCCAGCACGAATACGGGACTTGATATGGGGAATGAAGCTTTCTTT	CASTNTGLDMGNEAFF
TRBV4-2	few	-	TRBJ1-1	TGTGCCAGCAGCCAAGGACTCCTTTTAACCTTCTTT	CASSQGLLLTFF
TRBV7-6	-	-	TRBJ2-2	TGTGCCAGCAGTCCTTGGAGGTCAGATTACACCGGGGAGCTGTTTTTT	CASSPWRSDYTGELFF
TRBV11-2	-	-	TRBJ2-3	TGTGCCAGCAGCTTAGGTGGACGGGACACAGATACGCAGTATTTT	CASSLGGRDTDTQYF
TRBV6-6	once	-	TRBJ2-2	TGTGCCAGCAGTTACTCTACAGGGAACACCGGGGAGCTGTTTTTT	CASSYSTGNTGELFF
TRBV30	-	TRBD1	TRBJ2-7	TGTGCCTGGAAAGGCGACAGGGATGTCGAGCAGTACTTC	CAWKGDRDVEQYF
TRBV4-2	-	-	TRBJ1-5	TGTGCCAGCAGCCAGAGTCGACAGAGCAATCAGCCCCAGCATTTT	CASSQSRQSNQPQHF
TRBV5-1	-	TRBD1	TRBJ1-4	TGCGCCAGCAGGGACAGGGACGAAAAACTGTTTTTT	CASRDRDEKLFF
TRBV7-9	-	-	TRBJ2-1	TGTGCCAGCAGCTCGGACAATGAGCAGTTCTTC	CASSSDNEQFF
TRBV9	-	TRBD1	TRBJ1-2	TGTGCCAGCAGCTTGACAGGGCTAGATGGCTACACCTTC	CASSLTGLDGYTF
TRBV7-3	-	TRBD1	TRBJ2-3	TGTGCCAGCAGCTTCTCAGGGGGTAGCACAGATACGCAGTATTTT	CASSFSGGSTDTQYF
TRBV4-2	once	-	TRBJ1-5	TGTGCCAGCAGCCAAGATACAGGACATAATCAGCCCCAGCATTTT	CASSQDTGHNQPQHF
TRBV28	-	-	TRBJ2-1	TGTGCCAGCAGTTTGGGGCCGGATGGCGGCAATGAGCAGTTCTTC	CASSLGPDGGNEQFF
TRBV11-3	-	-	TRBJ2-7	TGTGCCAGCAGCTTATTGGGGCAGGGGAGCGAGCAGTACTTC	CASSLLGQGSEQYF
TRBV4-3	-	TRBD2	TRBJ2-5	TGCGCCAGCAGCCGGATCCTAGCGGAGGAAGAGACCCAGTACTTC	CASSRILAEEETQYF
TRBV5-4	-	TRBD2	TRBJ2-2	TGTGCCAGCAGCTTGGATTGGACTAGCGGATACACCGGGGAGCTGTTTTTT	CASSLDWTSGYTGELFF
TRBV13	-	-	TRBJ2-5	TGTGCCAGCAGCCCATTGACATCGTACCAAGAGACCCAGTACTTC	CASSPLTSYQETQYF
TRBV19	-	TRBD1	TRBJ2-7	TGTGCCAGTAGTTTAGGACAGGGGACCTTGTCTGTGCGGCCCGAGCAGTACTTC	CASSLGQGTLSVRPEQYF
TRBV7-2	-	-	TRBJ1-5	TGTGCCAGCAGCTTAGGACAGGAAAATCAGCCCCAGCATTTT	CASSLGQENQPQHF
TRBV7-9	-	-	TRBJ2-3	TGTGCCAGCAGCTTAAGTCAGTCCACAGATACGCAGTATTTT	CASSLSQSTDTQYF
TRBV19	-	-	TRBJ2-7	TGTGCCAGTAGTATAAGTAGCGGACATTCCTACGAGCAGTACTTC	CASSISSGHSYEQYF
TRBV7-9	once	-	TRBJ2-7	TGTGCCAGCAGCTTGGGACTCAACGAGCAGTACTTC	CASSLGLNEQYF
TRBV6-5	-	TRBD2	TRBJ2-5	TGTGCCAGCAGTTACCTTTCAGCGGGGGGGGAGACCCAGTACTTC	CASSYLSAGGETQYF
TRBV6-5	-	TRBD1	TRBJ1-1	TGTGCCAGCAGCTCGGACAGGGGGATACCTGAAGCTTTCTTT	CASSSDRGIPEAFF
TRBV4-3	-	-	TRBJ1-2	TGCGCCAGCAGCCAAGATCTGGCAGGGCTCTATGGCTACACCTTC	CASSQDLAGLYGYTF